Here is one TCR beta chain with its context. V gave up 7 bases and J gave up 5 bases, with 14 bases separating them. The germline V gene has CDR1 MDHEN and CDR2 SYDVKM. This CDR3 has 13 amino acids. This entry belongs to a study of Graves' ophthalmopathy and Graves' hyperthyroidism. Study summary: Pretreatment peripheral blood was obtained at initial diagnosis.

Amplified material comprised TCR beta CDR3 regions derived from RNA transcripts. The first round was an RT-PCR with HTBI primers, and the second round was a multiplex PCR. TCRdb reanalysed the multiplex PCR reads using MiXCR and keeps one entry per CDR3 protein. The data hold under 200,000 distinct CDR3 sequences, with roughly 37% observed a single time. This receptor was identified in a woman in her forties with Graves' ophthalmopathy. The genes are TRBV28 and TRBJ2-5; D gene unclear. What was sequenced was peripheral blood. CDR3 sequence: CASIPSAPETQYF. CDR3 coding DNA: TGTGCCAGCATTCCTTCAGCCCCGGAGACCCAGTACTTC.